This T cell receptor beta chain came from a study of response to subunit inactivated influenza vaccine. TCRdb independently ran MiXCR on the RT-PCR reads; one entry per CDR3 protein. This sample carries roughly 460,000 distinct CDR3 sequences, 11% of them seen once, and the ten largest clones take 9.5% to 15%. This clonotype was seen more than once but under ten times. V was pared by 1 base and J by 9 bases, with 6 bases of the junction left unmatched. Germline CDR1 is MNHEY and CDR2 is SMNVEV (reference sequence). This CDR3 comprises 15 residues. This sample comprised PBMCs from blood, obtained 45 days after vaccination. This chain uses TRBV27 with TRBJ2-1, with TRBD2 matching 10 bases. The sequence was collected from a man aged 50 to 59 who received an inactivated influenza vaccine. The CDR3, as DNA: TGTGCCAGCAGTTTATGGTCTAGCGGGGGTAGTGAGCAGTTCTTC. Protein sequence: CASSLWSSGGSEQFF.